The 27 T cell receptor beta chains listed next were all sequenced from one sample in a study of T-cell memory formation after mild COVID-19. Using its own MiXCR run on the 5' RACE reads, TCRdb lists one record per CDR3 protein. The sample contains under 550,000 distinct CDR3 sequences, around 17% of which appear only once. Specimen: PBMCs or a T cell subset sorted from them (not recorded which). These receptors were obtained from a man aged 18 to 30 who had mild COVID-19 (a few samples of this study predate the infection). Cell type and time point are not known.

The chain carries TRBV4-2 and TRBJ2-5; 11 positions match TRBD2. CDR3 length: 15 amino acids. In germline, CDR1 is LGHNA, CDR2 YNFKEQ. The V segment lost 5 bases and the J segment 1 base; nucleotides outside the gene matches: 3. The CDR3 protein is CASSELAGAQETQYF. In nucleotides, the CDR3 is TGTGCCAGCAGCGAACTAGCGGGGGCCCAAGAGACCCAGTACTTC.

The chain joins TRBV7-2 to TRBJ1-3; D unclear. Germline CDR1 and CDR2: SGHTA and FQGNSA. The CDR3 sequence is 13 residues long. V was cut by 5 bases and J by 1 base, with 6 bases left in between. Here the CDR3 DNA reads TGTGCCAGCAGCCACGATTCTGGAAACACCATATATTTT. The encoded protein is CASSHDSGNTIYF.

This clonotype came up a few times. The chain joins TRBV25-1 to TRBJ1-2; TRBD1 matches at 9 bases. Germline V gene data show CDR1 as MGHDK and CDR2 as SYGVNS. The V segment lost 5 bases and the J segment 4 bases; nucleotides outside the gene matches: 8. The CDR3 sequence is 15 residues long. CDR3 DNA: TGTGCCAGCAGTAAACGGACAGGGGACGGCTATGGCTACACCTTC. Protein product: CASSKRTGDGYGYTF.

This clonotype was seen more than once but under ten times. CDR3 in DNA: TGTGCCAGCAGCTCGGGGATTGGAAACACCATATATTTT. Its protein product is CASSSGIGNTIYF. This rearrangement joins TRBV7-8 to TRBJ1-3, with D unclear. From germline, CDR1 is SGHVS and CDR2 FQNEAQ. The CDR3 loop spans 13 amino acids. The V end was cut by 4 bases, the J end by 3 bases, with 7 bases between.

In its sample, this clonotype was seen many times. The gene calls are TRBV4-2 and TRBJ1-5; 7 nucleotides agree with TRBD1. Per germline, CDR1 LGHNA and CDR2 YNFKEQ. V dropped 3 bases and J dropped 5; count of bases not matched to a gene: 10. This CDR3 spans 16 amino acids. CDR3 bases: TGTGCCAGCAGCCAGGTTCCGGGACAGTGGGATCAGCCCCAGCATTTT. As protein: CASSQVPGQWDQPQHF.

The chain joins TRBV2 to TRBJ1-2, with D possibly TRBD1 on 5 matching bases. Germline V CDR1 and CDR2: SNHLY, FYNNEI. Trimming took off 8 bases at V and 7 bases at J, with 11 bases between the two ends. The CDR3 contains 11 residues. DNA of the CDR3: TGTGCCAGCCGTGGGGCCTCTGGCTACACCTTC. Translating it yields CASRGASGYTF.

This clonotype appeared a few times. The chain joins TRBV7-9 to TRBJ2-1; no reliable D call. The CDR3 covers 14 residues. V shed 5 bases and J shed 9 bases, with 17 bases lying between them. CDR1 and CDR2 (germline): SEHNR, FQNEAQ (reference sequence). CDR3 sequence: CASSHNTNSGEQFF. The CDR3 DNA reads TGTGCCAGCAGCCATAATACTAATTCTGGTGAGCAGTTCTTC. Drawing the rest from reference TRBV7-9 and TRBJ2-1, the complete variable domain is DTGVSQNPRHKITKRGQNVTFRCDPISEHNRLYWYRQTLGQGPEFLTYFQNEAQLEKSRLLSDRFSAERPKGSFSTLEIQRTEQGDSAMYLCASSHNTNSGEQFFGPGTRLTVL.

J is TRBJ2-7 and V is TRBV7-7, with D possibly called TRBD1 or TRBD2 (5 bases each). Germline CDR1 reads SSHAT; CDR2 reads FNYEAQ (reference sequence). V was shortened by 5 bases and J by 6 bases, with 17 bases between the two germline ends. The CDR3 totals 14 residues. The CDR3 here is CASSPGTSGSEQYF. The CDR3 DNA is TGTGCCAGCAGCCCAGGGACCTCGGGTAGCGAGCAGTACTTC. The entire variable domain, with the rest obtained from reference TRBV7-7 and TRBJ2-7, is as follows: GAGVSQSPRYKVTKRGQDVTLRCDPISSHATLYWYQQALGQGPEFLTYFNYEAQPDKSGLPSDRFSAERPEGSISTLTIQRTEQRDSAMYRCASSPGTSGSEQYFGPGTRLTVT.

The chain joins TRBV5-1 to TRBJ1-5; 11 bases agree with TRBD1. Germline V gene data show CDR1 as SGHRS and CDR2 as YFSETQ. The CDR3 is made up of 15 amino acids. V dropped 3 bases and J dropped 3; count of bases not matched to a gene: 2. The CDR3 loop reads CASSWTGGNNQPQHF. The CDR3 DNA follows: TGCGCCAGCAGCTGGACAGGGGGCAACAATCAGCCCCAGCATTTT.

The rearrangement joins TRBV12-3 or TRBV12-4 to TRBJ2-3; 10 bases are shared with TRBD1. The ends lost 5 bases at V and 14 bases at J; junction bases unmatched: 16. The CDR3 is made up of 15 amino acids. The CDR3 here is CASSPSPTGTGVLYF. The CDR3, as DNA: TGTGCCAGCAGTCCTAGCCCCACCGGGACAGGGGTGTTGTATTTT.

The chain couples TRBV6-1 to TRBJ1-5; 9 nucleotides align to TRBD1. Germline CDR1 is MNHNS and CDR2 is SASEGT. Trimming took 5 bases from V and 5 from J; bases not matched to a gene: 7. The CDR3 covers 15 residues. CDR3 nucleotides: TGTGCCAGCAGTTCGGGACAGGGTTTTTATCAGCCCCAGCATTTT. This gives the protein CASSSGQGFYQPQHF.

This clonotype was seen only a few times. This CDR3 reads CASSPSRSYNSPLHF. Here the CDR3 DNA reads TGCGCCAGCAGCCCATCGCGGTCCTATAATTCACCCCTCCACTTT. The V call is TRBV5-1, the J call TRBJ1-6; no reliable D call. Germline V gene lookup returns CDR1 SGHRS and CDR2 YFSETQ. The CDR3 covers 15 residues. The ends were cut back, 4 bases at V and 1 base at J, with 9 bases in the middle.

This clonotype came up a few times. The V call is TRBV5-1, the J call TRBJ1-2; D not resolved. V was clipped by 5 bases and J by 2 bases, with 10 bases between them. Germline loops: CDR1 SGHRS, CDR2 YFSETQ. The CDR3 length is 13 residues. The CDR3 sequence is CASSQFDNYGYTF. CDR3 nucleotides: TGCGCCAGCAGTCAGTTCGACAACTATGGCTACACCTTC.

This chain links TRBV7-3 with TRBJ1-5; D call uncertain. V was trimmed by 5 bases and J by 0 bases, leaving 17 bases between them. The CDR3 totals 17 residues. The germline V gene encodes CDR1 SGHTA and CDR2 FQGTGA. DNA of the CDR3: TGTGCCAGCAGCCCGACCTCGCCGCTGGATAGCAATCAGCCCCAGCATTTT. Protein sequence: CASSPTSPLDSNQPQHF. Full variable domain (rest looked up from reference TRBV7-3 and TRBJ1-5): GAGVSQTPSNKVTEKGKYVELRCDPISGHTALYWYRQSLGQGPEFLIYFQGTGAADDSGLPNDRFFAVRPEGSVSTLKIQRTERGDSAVYLCASSPTSPLDSNQPQHFGDGTRLSIL.

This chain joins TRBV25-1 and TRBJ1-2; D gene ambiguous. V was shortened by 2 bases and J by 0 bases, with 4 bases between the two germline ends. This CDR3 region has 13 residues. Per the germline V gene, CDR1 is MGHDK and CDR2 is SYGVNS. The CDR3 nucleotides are TGTGCCAGCAGTGAACTTGCTAACTATGGCTACACCTTC. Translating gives CASSELANYGYTF.

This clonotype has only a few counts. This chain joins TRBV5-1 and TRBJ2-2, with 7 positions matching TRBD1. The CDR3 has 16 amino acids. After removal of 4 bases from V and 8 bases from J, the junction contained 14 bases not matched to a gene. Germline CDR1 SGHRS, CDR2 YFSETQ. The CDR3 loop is CASSLDRSSRGGELFF. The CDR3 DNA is TGCGCCAGCAGCCTGGACAGGAGCTCTCGTGGTGGGGAGCTGTTTTTT.

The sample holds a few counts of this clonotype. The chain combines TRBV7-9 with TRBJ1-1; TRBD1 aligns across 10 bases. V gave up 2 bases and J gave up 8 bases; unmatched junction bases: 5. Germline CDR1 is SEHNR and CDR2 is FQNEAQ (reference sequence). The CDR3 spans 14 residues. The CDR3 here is CASSLSPGQGEAFF. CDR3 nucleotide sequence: TGTGCCAGCAGCTTATCGCCGGGACAGGGGGAAGCTTTCTTT. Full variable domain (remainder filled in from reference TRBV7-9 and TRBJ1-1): DTGVSQNPRHKITKRGQNVTFRCDPISEHNRLYWYRQTLGQGPEFLTYFQNEAQLEKSRLLSDRFSAERPKGSFSTLEIQRTEQGDSAMYLCASSLSPGQGEAFFGQGTRLTVV.

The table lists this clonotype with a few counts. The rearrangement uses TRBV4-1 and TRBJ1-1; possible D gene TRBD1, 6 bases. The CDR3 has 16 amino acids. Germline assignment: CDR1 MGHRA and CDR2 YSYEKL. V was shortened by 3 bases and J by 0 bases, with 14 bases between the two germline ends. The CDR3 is CASSQTLDRMNTEAFF. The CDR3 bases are TGCGCCAGCAGCCAGACCCTGGACAGAATGAACACTGAAGCTTTCTTT.

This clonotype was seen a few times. The CDR3 loop is CASSRDGYPGELFF. CDR3 in DNA: TGTGCCAGCAGCCGAGACGGATATCCCGGGGAGCTGTTTTTT. The chain carries TRBV11-3 and TRBJ2-2, with unresolved D. This CDR3 spans 14 amino acids. Deletions cut 5 bases from V and 6 bases from J, with 13 bases between. Germline V gene data show CDR1 as SGHNT and CDR2 as YENEEA.

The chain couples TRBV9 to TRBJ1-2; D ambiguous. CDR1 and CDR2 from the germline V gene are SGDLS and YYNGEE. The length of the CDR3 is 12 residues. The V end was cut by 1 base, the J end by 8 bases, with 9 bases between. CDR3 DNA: TGTGCCAGCAGCGTAATGGGATCCGGCTACACCTTC. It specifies CASSVMGSGYTF.

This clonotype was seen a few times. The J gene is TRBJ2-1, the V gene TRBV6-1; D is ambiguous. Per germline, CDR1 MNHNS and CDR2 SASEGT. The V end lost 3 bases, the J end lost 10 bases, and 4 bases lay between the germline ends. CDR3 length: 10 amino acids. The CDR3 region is CASSEWEQFF. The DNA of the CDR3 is TGTGCCAGCAGTGAGTGGGAGCAGTTCTTC.

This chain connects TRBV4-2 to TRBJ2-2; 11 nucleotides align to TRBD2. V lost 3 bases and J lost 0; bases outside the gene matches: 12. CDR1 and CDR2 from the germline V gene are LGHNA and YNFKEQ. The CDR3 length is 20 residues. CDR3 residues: CASSQLASGGPFANTGELFF. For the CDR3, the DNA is TGTGCCAGCAGCCAGTTGGCTAGCGGGGGGCCGTTCGCGAACACCGGGGAGCTGTTTTTT.

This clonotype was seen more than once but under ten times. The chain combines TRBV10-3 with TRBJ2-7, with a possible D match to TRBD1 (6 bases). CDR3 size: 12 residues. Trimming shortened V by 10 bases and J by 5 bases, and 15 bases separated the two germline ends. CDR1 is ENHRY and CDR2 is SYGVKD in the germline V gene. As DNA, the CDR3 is TGTGCCACGAGACCGAGGACAGACGAGCAGTACTTC. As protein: CATRPRTDEQYF.

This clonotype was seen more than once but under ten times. The CDR3 is CASSLTVADTQYF. The CDR3 DNA reads as TGTGCCAGCAGCTTAACGGTGGCAGATACGCAGTATTTT. The genes are TRBV7-2 and TRBJ2-3; D is undetermined. The CDR3 runs 13 residues. Per the germline V gene, CDR1 is SGHTA and CDR2 is FQGNSA. V gave up 2 bases and J gave up 4 bases, with 7 bases separating them.

CDR3 coding DNA: TGCAGTGCGCGACAGGGTGGTGATACGCAGTATTTT. It specifies CSARQGGDTQYF. The chain carries TRBV20-1 and TRBJ2-3; 7 positions agree with TRBD1. The V segment lost 6 bases and the J segment 6 bases; nucleotides outside the gene matches: 6. Per germline, CDR1 DFQATT and CDR2 SNEGSKA (reference sequence). The CDR3 totals 12 residues.

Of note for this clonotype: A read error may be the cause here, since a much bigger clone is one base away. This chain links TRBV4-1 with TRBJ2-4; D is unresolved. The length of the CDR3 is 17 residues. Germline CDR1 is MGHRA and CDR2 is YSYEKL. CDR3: CASSQVRWEAANNIQYF. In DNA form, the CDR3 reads TGCGCCAGCAGCCAAGTCAGATGGGAAGCAGCCAACAACATTCAGTACTTC.

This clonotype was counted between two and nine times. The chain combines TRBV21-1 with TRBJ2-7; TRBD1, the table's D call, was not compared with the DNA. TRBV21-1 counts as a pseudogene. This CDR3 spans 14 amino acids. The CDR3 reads CASSSKDRTYEQYF. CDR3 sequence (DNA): TGTGCCAGCAGCAGTAAGGACAGAACCTACGAGCAGTACTTC.